This TCR beta chain was recorded in a study of blood T cells in healthy people across ages. This clonotype was detected many times. Its antigen is as yet unknown. Study-level points and caveats: Long-lived and aged donors differed, with more naive CD4+ cells and higher diversity in the long-lived.

The V gene lost 4 bases and the J gene lost 4 bases, with 19 bases spanning the gap. The CDR3 is made up of 16 amino acids. For the second PCR, which ran for 7 to 11 cycles, a sample-barcoded 5' primer and a J-beta primer mix were used. MiXCR, applied by TCRdb to the 5' RACE reads, yields one record per CDR3 protein. Here the sample spans around 650,000 distinct CDR3 sequences, less than 40% being singletons. For every donor, a draw yielded 7.5 to 10 milliliters of peripheral blood. The TCR originated in a woman aged 80 or over in good health. The chain links TRBV12-3 or TRBV12-4 to TRBJ1-2; D remains ambiguous. The material sequenced was blood. CDR3 amino acids: CASSSAGPKPIYGYTF. The CDR3 nucleotides are TGTGCCAGCAGTTCAGCCGGGCCCAAACCCATCTATGGCTACACCTTC.